Listed here is a single T cell receptor (beta chain). What it binds is not known. Breast cancer patients provided tissue from their axillary draining lymph nodes. TCRdb used MiXCR to reprocess the multiplex PCR reads, holding one entry per CDR3 protein. The sample lists approximately 200,000 distinct CDR3 sequences, roughly 31% occurring once. The data belong to a study of breast tumors, draining lymph nodes, adjacent tissues. General observations from the study: Compared with basal-like, luminal-like tumors shared significantly more repertoire with nontumor tissue. The lymph node origin of tumor T cells was framed as consistent with a hypothesis, not demonstrated. Tumors had less TCR diversity than lymph nodes, more than nontumor tissue. The data were judged consistent with most tumor T cells coming from lymph node and expanding in tumor.

The clonotype was recovered from a female donor with breast cancer. Some clones in this sample may be carry-over from other donors' samples. Sequenced input: axillary lymph node tissue.

The CDR3 coding sequence is TGTGCCAGCAGCGTCGGACATGAAGCCTACGAGCATTTT. This gives the protein CASSVGHEAYEHF. This sequence joins TRBV9 and TRBJ1-5, with D possibly being TRBD1 (5 bases). The germline gives CDR1 SGDLS, CDR2 YYNGEE. Trimming left V 2 bases short and J 14 bases short, with 17 bases between. CDR3 length equals 13 residues.